What follows are 5 T cell receptor beta chains derived from one specimen sequenced in a study of blood T cell repertoires in COVID-19. The method was immunoSEQ multiplex PCR; TCRdb's version includes in-frame clones alone and lacks a portion of them. The repertoire has around 240,000 clones, around 80% of them found once; the top ten carry 1.2% to 1.5%. The specimen was peripheral blood. The receptor source for this set is a woman aged 40-49 years who had recovered from COVID-19.

The sample holds a few counts of this clone. The V gene is TRBV2, the J gene TRBJ1-1, with 9 bases that match TRBD1. Trimming removed 7 bases from V and 2 bases from J; junction bases left unmatched: 2. CDR1 and CDR2 (germline): SNHLY, FYNNEI. The CDR3 has 13 amino acids. CDR3 protein: CASKGQGNTEAFF. CDR3 sequence (DNA): TGTGCCAGCAAGGGACAGGGCAACACTGAAGCTTTCTTT.

CDR3 in DNA: TGTGCCAGCAGTCAGGGGACAGGGAAGGGTGAAAAACTGTTTTTT. As protein: CASSQGTGKGEKLFF. The chain carries TRBV2 and TRBJ1-4; TRBD1 matches 9 bases. Unmatched junction bases numbered 8, after V lost 5 bases and J lost 7 bases. The length of the CDR3 is 15 residues. Germline lookup yields CDR1 SNHLY and CDR2 FYNNEI.

V is TRBV7-6 and J is TRBJ2-7; TRBD1 is a possible D gene (5 bases). The length of the CDR3 is 13 residues. Between the trimmed V and J ends, which lost 5 bases and 3 bases, there was a span of 11 bases. The germline V gene encodes CDR1 SGHVS and CDR2 FNYEAQ. In DNA form, the CDR3 reads TGTGCCAGCAGCGCGACAGACATCTACGAGCAGTACTTC. This sequence encodes CASSATDIYEQYF.

This clone appeared a few times. The chain links TRBV3-1 (or the pseudogene TRBV3-2) to TRBJ1-6; D unresolved. Germline V gene lookup returns CDR1 LGHDT and CDR2 YNNKEL (reference sequence). V shed 3 bases and J shed 17 bases, with 14 bases lying between them. The CDR3 extends over 12 amino acids. CDR3 residues: CASSHTRRPVHF. The CDR3 nucleotides are TGTGCCAGCAGCCATACTAGGAGGCCGGTCCACTTT.

This clone was detected only once. This chain uses TRBV11-2 with TRBJ2-3; D possibly corresponds to TRBD2 (7 bases). CDR3 length: 15 amino acids. Germline-derived CDR1 and CDR2 are SGHAT and FQNNGV. The V gene lost 0 bases and the J gene lost 7 bases, with 14 bases spanning the gap. Written as DNA, the CDR3 is TGTGCCAGCAGCTTAGAGTCGGGGGGCTCGAATACGCAGTATTTT. It yields the protein CASSLESGGSNTQYF.